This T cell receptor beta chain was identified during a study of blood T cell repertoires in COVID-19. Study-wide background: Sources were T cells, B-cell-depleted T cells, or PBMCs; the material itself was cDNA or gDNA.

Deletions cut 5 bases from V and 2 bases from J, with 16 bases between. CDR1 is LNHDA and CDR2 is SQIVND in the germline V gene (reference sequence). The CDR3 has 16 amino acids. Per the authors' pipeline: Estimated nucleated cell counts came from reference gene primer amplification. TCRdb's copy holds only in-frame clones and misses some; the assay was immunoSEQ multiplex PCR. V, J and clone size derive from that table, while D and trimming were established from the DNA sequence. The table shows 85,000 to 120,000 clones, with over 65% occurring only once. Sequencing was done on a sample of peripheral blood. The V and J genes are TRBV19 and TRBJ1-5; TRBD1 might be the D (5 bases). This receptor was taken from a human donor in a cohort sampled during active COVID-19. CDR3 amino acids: CASSGARTEGNQPQHF. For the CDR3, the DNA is TGTGCCAGTAGTGGGGCGCGTACAGAGGGCAATCAGCCCCAGCATTTT. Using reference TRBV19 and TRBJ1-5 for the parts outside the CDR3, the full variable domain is DGGITQSPKYLFRKEGQNVTLSCEQNLNHDAMYWYRQDPGQGLRLIYYSQIVNDFQKGDIAEGYSVSREKKESFPLTVTSAQKNPTAFYLCASSGARTEGNQPQHFGDGTRLSIL.